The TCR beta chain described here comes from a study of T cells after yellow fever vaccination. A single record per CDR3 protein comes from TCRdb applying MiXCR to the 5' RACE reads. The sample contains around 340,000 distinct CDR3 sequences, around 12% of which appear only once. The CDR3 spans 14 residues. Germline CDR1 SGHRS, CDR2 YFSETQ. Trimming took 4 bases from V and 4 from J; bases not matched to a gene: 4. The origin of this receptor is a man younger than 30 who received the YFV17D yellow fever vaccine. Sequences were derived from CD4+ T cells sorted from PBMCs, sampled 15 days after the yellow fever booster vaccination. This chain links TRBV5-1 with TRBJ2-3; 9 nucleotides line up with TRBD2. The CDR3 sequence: CASSRGGASDTQYF. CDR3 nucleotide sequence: TGCGCCAGCAGCCGCGGGGGGGCCTCAGATACGCAGTATTTT.